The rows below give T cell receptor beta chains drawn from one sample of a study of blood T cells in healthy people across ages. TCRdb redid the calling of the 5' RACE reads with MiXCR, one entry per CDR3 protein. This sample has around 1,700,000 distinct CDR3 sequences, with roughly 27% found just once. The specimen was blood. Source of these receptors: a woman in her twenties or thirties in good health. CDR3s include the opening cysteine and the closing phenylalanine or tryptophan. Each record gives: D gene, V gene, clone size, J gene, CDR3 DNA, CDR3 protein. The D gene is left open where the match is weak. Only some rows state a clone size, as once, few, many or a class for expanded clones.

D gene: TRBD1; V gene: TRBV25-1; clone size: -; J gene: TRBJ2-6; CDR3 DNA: TGTGCCAGCAGAGGGGGCCTCGGGTCTGGGGCCAACGTCCTGACTTTC; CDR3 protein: CASRGGLGSGANVLTF
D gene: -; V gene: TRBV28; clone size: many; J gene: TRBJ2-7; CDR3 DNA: TGTGCCAGCAAAACCCGAGGCTACGAGCAGTACTTC; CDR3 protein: CASKTRGYEQYF
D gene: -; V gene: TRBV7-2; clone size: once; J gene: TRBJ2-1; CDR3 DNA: TGTGCCAGCAGCGTCTCTCCGGGGCCCCCTCTGGATGAGCAGTTCTTC; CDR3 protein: CASSVSPGPPLDEQFF
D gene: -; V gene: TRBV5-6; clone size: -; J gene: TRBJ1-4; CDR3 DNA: TGTGCCAGCAGCCAGGAACAGGGACGACTGTTTTTT; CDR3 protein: CASSQEQGRLFF
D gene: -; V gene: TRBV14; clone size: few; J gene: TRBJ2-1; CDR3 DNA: TGTGCCAGCAGCCAAGAGTGGTCGAGCAATGAGCAGTTCTTC; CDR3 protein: CASSQEWSSNEQFF
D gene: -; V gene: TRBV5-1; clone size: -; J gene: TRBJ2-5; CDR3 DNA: TGCGCCAGCAGCTTGTGGCCCCCGGGTCAAGAAGAGACCCAGTACTTC; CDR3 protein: CASSLWPPGQEETQYF
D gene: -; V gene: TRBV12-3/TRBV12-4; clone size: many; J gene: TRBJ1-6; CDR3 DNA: TGTGCCAGCAGCCGCAGGGCAGGCAATTCACCCCTCCACTTT; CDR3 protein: CASSRRAGNSPLHF
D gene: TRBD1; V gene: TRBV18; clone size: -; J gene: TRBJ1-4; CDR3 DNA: TGTGCCAGCTCACCGTCGGGACAGGGGTATGAAAAACTGTTTTTT; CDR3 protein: CASSPSGQGYEKLFF
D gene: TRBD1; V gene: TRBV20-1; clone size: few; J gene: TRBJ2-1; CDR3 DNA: TGCAGTGCTAGAGTGGACAGGGCCTACAATGAGCAGTTCTTC; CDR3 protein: CSARVDRAYNEQFF
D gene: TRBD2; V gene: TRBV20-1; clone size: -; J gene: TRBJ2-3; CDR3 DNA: TGCAGTGCTGGGGGGACTAGCGAGCCAGATACGCAGTATTTT; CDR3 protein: CSAGGTSEPDTQYF
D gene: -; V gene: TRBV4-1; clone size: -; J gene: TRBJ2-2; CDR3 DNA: TGCGCCAGCAGCCAAGACCGGGGGACGGAACACACCGGGGAGCTGTTTTTT; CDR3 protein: CASSQDRGTEHTGELFF
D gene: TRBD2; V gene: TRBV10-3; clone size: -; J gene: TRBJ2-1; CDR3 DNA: TGTGCCATCAGTGAGTCGGGCGGGGGGGACGAGCAGTTCTTC; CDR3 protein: CAISESGGGDEQFF
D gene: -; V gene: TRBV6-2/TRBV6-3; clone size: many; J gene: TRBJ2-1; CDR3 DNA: TGTGCCAGCACTCAGGGTGGGGGTGAGCAGTTCTTC; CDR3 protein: CASTQGGGEQFF
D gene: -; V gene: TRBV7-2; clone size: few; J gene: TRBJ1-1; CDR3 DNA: TGTGCCAGCAGCTTATTGAGGAGCACTGAAGCTTTCTTT; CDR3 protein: CASSLLRSTEAFF
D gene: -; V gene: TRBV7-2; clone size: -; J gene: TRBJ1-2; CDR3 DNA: TGTGCCAGCAGCCGGGGGCTAGCGGCTGGCTACACCTTC; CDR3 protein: CASSRGLAAGYTF
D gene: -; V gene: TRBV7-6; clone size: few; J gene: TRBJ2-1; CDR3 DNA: TGTGCCAGCAGCTCAGTCGGGAGCACACACAATGAGCAGTTCTTC; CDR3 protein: CASSSVGSTHNEQFF
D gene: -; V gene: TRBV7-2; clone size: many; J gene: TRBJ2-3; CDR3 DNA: TGTGCCAGCAGCTTTGGCGCAAGCACAGATACGCAGTATTTT; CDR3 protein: CASSFGASTDTQYF
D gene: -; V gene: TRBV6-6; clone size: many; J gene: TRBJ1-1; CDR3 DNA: TGTGCCAGCAGTTACTCGGGCTACACTGAAGCTTTCTTT; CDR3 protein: CASSYSGYTEAFF
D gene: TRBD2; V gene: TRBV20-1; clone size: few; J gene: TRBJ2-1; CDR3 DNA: TGCAGTGCTTCCGATGGGGGGACTAGCGGGAGTTCCTACAATGAGCAGTTCTTC; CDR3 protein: CSASDGGTSGSSYNEQFF
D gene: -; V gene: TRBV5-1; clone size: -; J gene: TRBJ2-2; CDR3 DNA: TGCGCCAGCAGCGAAACGGGGGGCGACACCGGGGAGCTGTTTTTT; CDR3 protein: CASSETGGDTGELFF
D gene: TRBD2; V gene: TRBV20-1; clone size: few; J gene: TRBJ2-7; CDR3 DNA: TGCAGTGCGAGTCCACTAGCGACAGTCTACGAGCAGTACTTC; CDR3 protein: CSASPLATVYEQYF
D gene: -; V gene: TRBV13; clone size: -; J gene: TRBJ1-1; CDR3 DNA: TGTGCCAGCAGCGCACAGAGGTATTACACTGAAGCTTTCTTT; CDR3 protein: CASSAQRYYTEAFF
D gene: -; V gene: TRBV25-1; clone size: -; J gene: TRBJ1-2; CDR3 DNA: TGTGCCAGCAGTGAATCAGGGAACAACTATGGCTACACCTTC; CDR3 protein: CASSESGNNYGYTF
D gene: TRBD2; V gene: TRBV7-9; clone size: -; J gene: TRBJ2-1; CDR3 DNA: TGTCCCAGCAGCTCCGCGGGGGTGGGATCCTACAATGAGCAGTTCTTC; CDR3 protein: CPSSSAGVGSYNEQFF
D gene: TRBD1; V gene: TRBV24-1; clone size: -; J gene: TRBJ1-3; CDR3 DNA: TGTGCCACCAGTGCTGAACAGGGGGCGTCAGGAAACACCATATATTTT; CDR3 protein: CATSAEQGASGNTIYF
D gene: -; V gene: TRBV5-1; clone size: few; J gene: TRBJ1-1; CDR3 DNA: TGCGCCAGCCCGATACGCCGTGGGAACACTGAAGCTTTCTTT; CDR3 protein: CASPIRRGNTEAFF
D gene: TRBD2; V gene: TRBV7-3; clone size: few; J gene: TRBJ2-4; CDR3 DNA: TGTGCCAGCAGCTTAACAGCGGGGGACATTCAGTACTTC; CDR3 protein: CASSLTAGDIQYF
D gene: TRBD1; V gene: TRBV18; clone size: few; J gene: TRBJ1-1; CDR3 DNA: TGTGCCAGCTCACCAATACCGGGACAGGGGGCCTCCAACACTGAAGCTTTCTTT; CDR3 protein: CASSPIPGQGASNTEAFF